Following are 11 T cell receptor beta chains from one sample sequenced in a study of shared clonotypes between healthy human individuals. TCRdb's copy holds only in-frame clones and misses some; the assay was immunoSEQ multiplex PCR. In the table there are about 2.5 million clones, around 93% of which are singletons. Sequenced material: naive CD4+ T cells from PBMCs. Specified subset: CD45RA+ positively selected. These receptors were obtained from a man aged 18 to 35 in good health. Some clones in this sample may be carry-over from other donors' samples.

The chain joins TRBV7-6 to TRBJ1-6, with D perhaps TRBD1 (6 bases). The V end was cut by 1 base, the J end by 9 bases, with 13 bases between. Germline CDR1 and CDR2: SGHVS and FNYEAQ. The CDR3 contains 15 residues. CDR3 DNA sequence: TGTGCCAGCAGCTTAGTTGGCAGGGGAGGTTCACCCCTCCACTTT. Its translation: CASSLVGRGGSPLHF. The complete variable domain, with remaining parts taken from reference TRBV7-6 and TRBJ1-6, reads GAGVSQSPRYKVTKRGQDVALRCDPISGHVSLYWYRQALGQGPEFLTYFNYEAQQDKSGLPNDRFSAERPEGSISTLTIQRTEQRDSAMYRCASSLVGRGGSPLHFGNGTRLTVT.

The chain is built from TRBV28 and TRBJ2-2; a weak D match, TRBD1 (6 bases). The CDR3 contains 15 residues. Trimming took off 3 bases at V and 6 bases at J, with 14 bases between the two ends. CDR1 MDHEN and CDR2 SYDVKM come from the germline V gene. In DNA, the CDR3 is TGTGCCAGCAGTTTCAGGGGTTCCCGCCCCGGGGAGCTGTTTTTT. Translated: CASSFRGSRPGELFF.

Comments on this clone: A read error may account for a junction end that differs from germline. V gene TRBV28 combines with J gene TRBJ1-5; maybe TRBD1 (5 bases). The V gene's germline CDR1 is MDHEN and CDR2 SYDVKM. The CDR3 runs 12 residues. The CDR3 protein is CASSNPQESRYF. Here the CDR3 DNA reads TGTGCCAGCAGTAACCCACAGGAATCTAGGTATTTT.

The J gene is TRBJ2-1, the V gene TRBV5-1; TRBD2 matches 9 bases. Germline V lookup: CDR1 SGHRS, CDR2 YFSETQ. The CDR3 is 19 residues long. Trimming took 2 bases from V and 0 from J; bases not matched to a gene: 12. The CDR3 nucleotides read TGCGCCAGCAGCTTTAGGGCTAGCGGGATTACGAGCTCCTACAATGAGCAGTTCTTC. It codes for CASSFRASGITSSYNEQFF.

This clone showed up just once. This sequence joins TRBV5-7 and TRBJ1-6; perhaps TRBD1 as D (5 bases). Being an ORF, TRBV5-7 has a function that is uncertain. This CDR3 has 19 residues. The V and J ends lost 4 bases and 1 base respectively, with 21 bases between them. The CDR3 DNA reads as TGTGCCAGCAGCCCCCCCAGGGCATGCAAGTGGTCCTATAATTCACCCCTCCACTTT. Translating gives CASSPPRACKWSYNSPLHF.

On this clone: Other DNA sequences of this sample code for an identical CDR3. The chain links TRBV5-1 to TRBJ2-2, with TRBD1 matching 9 bases. CDR1 and CDR2 from the germline V gene are SGHRS and YFSETQ. Germline trimming cut 4 bases from V and 5 bases from J; bases unmatched to any gene: 6. The CDR3 totals 15 residues. CDR3 nucleotide sequence: TGCGCCAGCAGCCCGGGACAGGGCGGGACCGGGGAGCTGTTTTTT. It translates to CASSPGQGGTGELFF.

This sequence joins TRBV9 and TRBJ1-3, with unresolved D. The CDR3 spans 16 residues. Trimming pared 1 base from V and 0 bases from J, leaving 11 bases between. Germline V CDR1 and CDR2: SGDLS, YYNGEE. Written as DNA, the CDR3 is TGTGCCAGCAGCGTAACGTGGGAGAGCTCTGGAAACACCATATATTTT. Translated: CASSVTWESSGNTIYF. The full variable domain, completed using reference TRBV9 and TRBJ1-3, is DSGVTQTPKHLITATGQRVTLRCSPRSGDLSVYWYQQSLDQGLQFLIQYYNGEERAKGNILERFSAQQFPDLHSELNLSSLELGDSALYFCASSVTWESSGNTIYFGEGSWLTVV.

The V and J genes are TRBV6-5 and TRBJ2-2; TRBD1 matches at 9 bases. This CDR3 region has 15 residues. J gave up 3 bases and V 6 bases, and 5 bases lay outside the gene matches. The germline V gene encodes CDR1 MNHEY and CDR2 SVGAGI. The CDR3 loop is CASRFRDRDTGELFF. CDR3 nucleotides: TGTGCCAGCAGGTTCCGGGACAGGGACACCGGGGAGCTGTTTTTT.

The chain couples TRBV4-2 to TRBJ2-5, with 8 bases matching TRBD2. The J segment lost 3 bases and the V segment lost 6 bases, leaving 15 bases of the junction unmatched. CDR3 length equals 17 residues. Germline V gene data show CDR1 as LGHNA and CDR2 as YNFKEQ. CDR3 sequence (DNA): TGTGCCAGCAGACGAGAGGGAACTAGCGGCGGAGAAGAGACCCAGTACTTC. Translating gives CASRREGTSGGEETQYF.

CDR3 DNA sequence: TGTGCCATCAGTGAAACCAGGGAGGAAAAACTGTTTTTT. This codes for CAISETREEKLFF. V is TRBV10-3 and J is TRBJ1-4; D is perhaps TRBD1 (5 bases). The V gene's germline CDR1 is ENHRY and CDR2 SYGVKD. This CDR3 comprises 13 residues. V was trimmed by 3 bases and J by 8 bases, leaving 10 bases between them.

This clone was found once. Within the sample, other DNA sequences also encode this same CDR3. The chain uses TRBV7-2 and TRBJ2-7; 11 positions agree with TRBD2. V gave up 5 bases and J gave up 4 bases; unmatched junction bases: 7. Germline V lookup: CDR1 SGHTA, CDR2 FQGNSA. This CDR3 spans 15 amino acids. The CDR3 loop reads CASSPSSGRGYEQYF. The CDR3 DNA reads as TGTGCCAGCAGCCCTAGTAGCGGGAGGGGGTACGAGCAGTACTTC.